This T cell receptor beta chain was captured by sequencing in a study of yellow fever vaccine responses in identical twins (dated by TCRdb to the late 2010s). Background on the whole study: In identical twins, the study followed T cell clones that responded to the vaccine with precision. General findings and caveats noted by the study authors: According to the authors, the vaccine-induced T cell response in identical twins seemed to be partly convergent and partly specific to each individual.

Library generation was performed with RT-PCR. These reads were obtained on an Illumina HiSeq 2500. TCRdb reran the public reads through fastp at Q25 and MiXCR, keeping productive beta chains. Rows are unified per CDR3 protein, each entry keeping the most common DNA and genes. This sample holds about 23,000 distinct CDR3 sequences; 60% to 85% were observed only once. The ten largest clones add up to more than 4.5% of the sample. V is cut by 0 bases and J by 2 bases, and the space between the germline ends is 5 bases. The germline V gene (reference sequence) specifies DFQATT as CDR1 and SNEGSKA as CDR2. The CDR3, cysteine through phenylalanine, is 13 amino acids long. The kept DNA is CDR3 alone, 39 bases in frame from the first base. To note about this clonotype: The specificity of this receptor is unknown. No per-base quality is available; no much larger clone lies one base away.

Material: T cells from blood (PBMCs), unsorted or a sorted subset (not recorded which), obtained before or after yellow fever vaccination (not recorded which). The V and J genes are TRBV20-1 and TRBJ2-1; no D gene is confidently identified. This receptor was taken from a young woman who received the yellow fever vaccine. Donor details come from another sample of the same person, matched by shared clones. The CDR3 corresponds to CSARDRTYNEQFF. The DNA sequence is TGCAGTGCTAGAGATCGGACCTACAATGAGCAGTTCTTC.